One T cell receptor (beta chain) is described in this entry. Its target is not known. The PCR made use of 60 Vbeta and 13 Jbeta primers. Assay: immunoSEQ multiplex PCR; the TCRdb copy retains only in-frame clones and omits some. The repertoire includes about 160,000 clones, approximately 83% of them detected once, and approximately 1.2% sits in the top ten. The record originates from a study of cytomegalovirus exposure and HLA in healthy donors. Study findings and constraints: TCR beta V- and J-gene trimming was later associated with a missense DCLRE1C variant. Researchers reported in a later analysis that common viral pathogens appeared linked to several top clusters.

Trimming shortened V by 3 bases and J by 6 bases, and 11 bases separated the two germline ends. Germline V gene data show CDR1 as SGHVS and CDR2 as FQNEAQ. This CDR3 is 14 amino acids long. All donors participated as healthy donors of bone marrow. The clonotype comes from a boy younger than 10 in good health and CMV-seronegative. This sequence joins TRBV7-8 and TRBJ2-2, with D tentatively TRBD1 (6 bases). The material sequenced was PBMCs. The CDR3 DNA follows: TGTGCCAGCAGCTTCTCCAGGGGACCCGGGGAGCTGTTTTTT. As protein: CASSFSRGPGELFF. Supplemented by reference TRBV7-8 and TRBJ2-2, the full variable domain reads GAGVSQSPRYKVAKRGQDVALRCDPISGHVSLFWYQQALGQGPEFLTYFQNEAQLDKSGLPSDRFFAERPEGSVSTLKIQRTQQEDSAVYLCASSFSRGPGELFFGEGSRLTVL.